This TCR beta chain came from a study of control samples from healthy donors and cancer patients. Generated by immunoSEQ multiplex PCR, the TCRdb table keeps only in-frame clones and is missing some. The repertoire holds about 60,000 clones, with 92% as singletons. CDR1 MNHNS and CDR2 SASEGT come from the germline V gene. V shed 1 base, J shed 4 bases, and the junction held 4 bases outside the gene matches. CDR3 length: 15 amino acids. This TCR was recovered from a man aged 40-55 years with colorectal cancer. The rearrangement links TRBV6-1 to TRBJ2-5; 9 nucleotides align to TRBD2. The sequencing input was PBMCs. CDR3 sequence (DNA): TGTGCCAGCAGTGAAGTGGGCGGGAGGGCAGAGACCCAGTACTTC. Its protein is CASSEVGGRAETQYF.